This is a list of T cell receptor beta chains from one sample in a study of blood T cell repertoires in COVID-19. TCRdb's copy holds only in-frame clones and misses some; the assay was immunoSEQ multiplex PCR. The top ten hold about 9.9% of the sample, which has about 230,000 clones, over 75% seen once. The material sequenced was peripheral blood. Receptors were obtained from a man aged 50-60 years with COVID-19, enrolled during active disease. CDR3s include the opening cysteine and the closing phenylalanine or tryptophan. D genes are given only for firm matches. Clone size appears in some rows only: once, few, many, or a class for an expanded clone.

TGTGCCAGTAGTATAGTAGGGACAGGAGATCAGCCCCAGCATTTT CASSIVGTGDQPQHF TRBD1 TRBJ1-5 . TRBV19
TGTGCCAGCAGCGTCAGACTAGCGGGATCCACCGGGGAGCTGTTTTTT CASSVRLAGSTGELFF TRBD2 TRBJ2-2 . TRBV9
TGCGCCAGCAGCTTGGGGGGACAGGGGATGCCGAACACCGGGGAGCTGTTTTTT CASSLGGQGMPNTGELFF TRBD1 TRBJ2-2 . TRBV5-1
TGTGCCAGCAGCCATGGACTAGCGGGAGTGAAGTACAATGAGCAGTTCTTC CASSHGLAGVKYNEQFF TRBD2 TRBJ2-1 once TRBV9
TGTGCCAGCAGCTCTGCCAGAACCGGGGAGCTGTTTTTT CASSSARTGELFF . TRBJ2-2 few TRBV7-3
TGTGCCAGCAGCTTGGGGGGGTCGGGCAACACTGAAGCTTTCTTT CASSLGGSGNTEAFF . TRBJ1-1 once TRBV11-3
TGTGCCAGCACCTGGGGGGGGGACACTGAAGCTTTCTTT CASTWGGDTEAFF . TRBJ1-1 few TRBV12-3/TRBV12-4
TGCGCCAGCAGCCTCGGGACAGGGGGATCCTACAATGAGCAGTTCTTC CASSLGTGGSYNEQFF TRBD1 TRBJ2-1 . TRBV4-3
TGTGCCAGCAGTCCGACAGACTACGAGCAGTACTTC CASSPTDYEQYF . TRBJ2-7 . TRBV7-9
TGTGCCAGCAGCCCAGCGGGCTTTAACTATGGCTACACCTTC CASSPAGFNYGYTF . TRBJ1-2 few TRBV9
TGCGCCAGCAGTGAGCTGGACAGGGGGCCCGGAAACACCATATATTTT CASSELDRGPGNTIYF TRBD1 TRBJ1-3 . TRBV10-1
TGTGCCAGCAGTCCTGGACTAGCGGGGGCCGATCAAGAGACCCAGTACTTC CASSPGLAGADQETQYF TRBD2 TRBJ2-5 . TRBV9
TGTGCCAGCAGCCAAGTCGGGGCCGGGGAGCTGTTTTTT CASSQVGAGELFF . TRBJ2-2 . TRBV7-3
TGTGCCAGCAGCCAAGAAGGAAGACAGGGTGGTGGCTACACCTTC CASSQEGRQGGGYTF TRBD1 TRBJ1-2 . TRBV3-1/TRBV3-2
TGTGCCAGCAGTCATAAGACAGCTGAAGCTTTCTTT CASSHKTAEAFF . TRBJ1-1 . TRBV6-5
TGTGCCAGCAGCCAAGATCATTGGGGACAGGGGAACACTGAAGCTTTCTTT CASSQDHWGQGNTEAFF TRBD1 TRBJ1-1 . TRBV14
TGTGCCAGCAGTATAGCAGGGGGCGGGAACACTGAAGCTTTCTTT CASSIAGGGNTEAFF TRBD1 TRBJ1-1 . TRBV25-1
TGTGCCAGCAGCTTGGAAGTCAGCGGGAGGTCGACCTACGAGCAGTACTTC CASSLEVSGRSTYEQYF TRBD2 TRBJ2-7 . TRBV5-5
TGTGCCAGCAGCTCACTGGGACTAGCGGGTGGGTTCTACGAGCAGTACTTC CASSSLGLAGGFYEQYF TRBD2 TRBJ2-7 once TRBV11-2
TGTGCCAGCAGCTCGGGCAGCGCAGGGGGGACAGATACGCAGTATTTT CASSSGSAGGTDTQYF . TRBJ2-3 . TRBV7-9
TGTGCCAGCAGCCAACTCTACAATGAGCAGTTCTTC CASSQLYNEQFF . TRBJ2-1 . TRBV9
TGTGCCTGGAGTAGAGCGACAGGAGGCAATCAGCCCCAGCATTTT CAWSRATGGNQPQHF . TRBJ1-5 few TRBV30
TGTGCCAGCAGCGTAGTACTGAACACCGGGGAGCTGTTTTTT CASSVVLNTGELFF . TRBJ2-2 . TRBV9
TGTGCCAGCAGCTTATTAAGCAGCGGGGGGGCCCTGTCCTACAATGAGCAGTTCTTC CASSLLSSGGALSYNEQFF TRBD2 TRBJ2-1 . TRBV7-3
TGTGCCAGCAGCTACCGGGAACTCTCGGGAGCCTCTGGAAACACCATATATTTT CASSYRELSGASGNTIYF . TRBJ1-3 . TRBV5-5
TGTGCCAGCAGCCATCGACAGACCAATAATGAAAAACTGTTTTTT CASSHRQTNNEKLFF . TRBJ1-4 . TRBV28
TGTGCCAGCAGCCAGGGACAGGGTTTCTACGAGCAGTACTTC CASSQGQGFYEQYF TRBD1 TRBJ2-7 . TRBV6-1
TGTGCCAGCTCACCACGGGAGGGAGGGAAGGCCAAAAACATTCAGTACTTC CASSPREGGKAKNIQYF TRBD2 TRBJ2-4 . TRBV18
TGCAGTGCTACTGACAGGAACACTGAAGCTTTCTTT CSATDRNTEAFF . TRBJ1-1 . TRBV20-1
TGTGCCAGCAACCATGGAGGGTCAAACACCATATATTTT CASNHGGSNTIYF . TRBJ1-3 . TRBV2
TGTGCCAGCAGCTTGGTGCTAGCGGGGTTCAAGTCCTACGAGCAGTACTTC CASSLVLAGFKSYEQYF TRBD2 TRBJ2-7 . TRBV5-5
TGTGCCAGCAGACTACAGGGGGCTGAGACCCAGTACTTC CASRLQGAETQYF TRBD1 TRBJ2-5 . TRBV28
TGTGCCAGCAGCCCTCAGGGTGATCAGCCCCAGCATTTT CASSPQGDQPQHF . TRBJ1-5 once TRBV7-8
TGTGCCAGTAGGGACAGCTATAATTCACCCCTCCACTTT CASRDSYNSPLHF . TRBJ1-6 . TRBV19
TGTGCCAGCTCACCCCCAACTAAACCGAATGAGCAGTTCTTC CASSPPTKPNEQFF . TRBJ2-1 . TRBV18
TGTGCCAGCAGCTCCGGGACTAGCGGGTATAGCGATGAGCAGTTCTTC CASSSGTSGYSDEQFF TRBD2 TRBJ2-1 once TRBV11-3
TGTGCCAGCAGCTTAGTAGGGGGATCCTACAATGAGCAGTTCTTC CASSLVGGSYNEQFF . TRBJ2-1 . TRBV7-9
TGTGCCAGCAGCTTAGTGGGCGAGACCCAGTACTTC CASSLVGETQYF . TRBJ2-5 . TRBV11-2